This T cell receptor beta chain appears in the sequencing data of a study of T-cell reconstitution after alpha-beta-depleted transplantation in children. The germline gives CDR1 MNHEY, CDR2 SVGAGI. The V end was cut by 6 bases, the J end by 5 bases, with 8 bases between. This CDR3 has 12 residues. Preparation of the TCRbeta library involved a method that used unique molecular identifiers. TCRdb reanalysed the PCR reads using MiXCR and keeps one entry per CDR3 protein. The top ten hold under 7% of the sample, which has 450,000 to 500,000 distinct CDR3 sequences, around 13% seen once. The material was PBMCs from the stem cell graft donor, obtained from the stem cell graft. V is TRBV6-5 and J is TRBJ1-5, with D possibly TRBD1 on 6 matching bases. The TCR comes from a human donor who donated a stem cell graft to a child with combined immunodeficiency. The CDR3 nucleotides are TGTGCCAGCAGCAACAGGGATCAGCCCCAGCATTTT. Its protein is CASSNRDQPQHF.